The sequence of this T cell receptor (beta chain) was determined in a study of T cell responses to AZD1222 COVID-19 vaccine. General study findings and limits: Nearly half of spike-specific TCRs reportedly go after variant regions that carry no mutations. Spike-specific TCR repertoires showed rising breadth and depth after two AZD1222 doses. Among those given AZD1222, only six were seropositive at baseline. Possibly, clonal diversity was underestimated; donors were largely white British and included more females.

The ends were cut back, 1 base at V and 5 bases at J, with 12 bases in the middle. The germline CDR1 and CDR2 sequences are LGHNA and YNFKEQ. The CDR3 runs 16 residues. Assay used: immunoSEQ multiplex PCR; TCRdb lists only in-frame clones, some missing. The sample shows 150,000 or so clones, around 90% of them seen only once. In regard to this clone: The antigen is undetermined. This same CDR3 is encoded by further DNA sequences in the sample.

This receptor was obtained from an adult in good health. This rearrangement joins TRBV4-2 to TRBJ1-6, with unresolved D. Sample: peripheral blood, taken on day 0 of AZD1222 vaccination. The CDR3 DNA sequence: TGTGCCAGCAGCCAAGGGTGGGTCGGGGATAATTCACCCCTCCACTTT. This codes for CASSQGWVGDNSPLHF.